This T cell receptor (beta chain) is drawn from a study of T cells in localized non-small cell lung cancer. With regard to this clone: The antigen remains unidentified.

Libraries were prepared by immunoSEQ multiplex PCR; TCRdb keeps only in-frame clonotypes and omits some of them. The table has around 23,000 clones, 90% seen once. Whole-study results and caveats: Because researchers sequenced only one region of the tumor, heterogeneity is still possible.

Trimming removed 6 bases at V and 0 bases at J, with 14 bases between. CDR3 length: 16 amino acids. Germline V CDR1 and CDR2: SNHLY, FYNNEI. The starting material was peripheral blood, obtained before any cancer treatment. The chain carries TRBV2 and TRBJ1-4; D may be TRBD1 (5 bases). This TCR was sampled from a woman aged 40 to 75 with stage I lung adenocarcinoma. CDR3 in amino acids: CASRQGGRTTNEKLFF. CDR3 DNA: TGTGCCAGCAGGCAGGGTGGGAGAACAACTAATGAAAAACTGTTTTTT.